This TCR beta chain was observed in a study of blood T cell repertoires in COVID-19 (dated by TCRdb to 2020 to 2022). At the level of the whole study: For ImmuneRACE Cohort 3, a participant was defined as recovered based on two consecutive negative NP/OP PCR tests, clearance by a healthcare professional, or resolution of symptoms. Where available, HLA class I and class II types were obtained from metadata supplied by the sample provider rather than from assay-based typing. The samples were drawn from two sources: the first 160 participants of the ongoing ImmuneRACE study, and approximately 1,300 subjects contributed by 6 global collaborators. The prospective study material was composed of cDNA or gDNA derived from T cells, B-cell-depleted T cells, or PBMCs. The repertoires were made available in a free public database intended to serve as a resource for research on the immune response to SARS-CoV-2. Deeply sampled blood TCRbeta repertoires from subjects exposed to, actively infected with, or recovered from COVID-19 were included in the dataset. A de-identified subject ID, COVID-19 status, age in years and sex were almost always included in the sample metadata. The collaborator samples originated in the United States, Italy and Spain and spanned the acute and convalescent phases of COVID-19.

This clone appeared a single time. Which antigen it targets is not known. No base qualities exist here, and no much larger clone lies one base off it. Participants in the prospective study were aged about 18 to 89 years, lived in some 24 United States geographic areas, and enrolled through a virtual design. To assign participants to cohorts, the prospective study relied on clinical history that participants themselves reported in a screening survey and a study questionnaire. Each participant in the prospective study had whole blood, serum and a nasopharyngeal or oropharyngeal swab collected by mobile phlebotomists. Over a roughly 2-month period, participants in the prospective study had the option of providing additional blood draws and questionnaires. Blood samples from the prospective study were shipped frozen or at room temperature prior to DNA extraction. The research as a whole found: How much clinical and demographic metadata was included differed by source and by participant, and the metadata was provided uncurated.

After removal of 9 bases from V and 1 base from J, the junction retains 19 bases not matched to a gene. The CDR3 runs 18 amino acids, cysteine and phenylalanine included. Only the CDR3 DNA is retained, 54 bases long and in frame from the first base. Looking up the germline V gene (reference sequence) yields CDR1 SEHNR and CDR2 FQNEAQ. TCRbeta CDR3 regions were amplified from genomic DNA by means of the immunoSEQ Assay, a bias-controlled multiplex PCR. The paper's processing steps were these. The number of nucleated cells in each sample was estimated by amplification of reference gene primers within the assay. Sequence reads were collapsed and filtered to measure the absolute abundance of every unique TCRbeta CDR3 rearrangement. For each sample, productive Simpson clonality was calculated as the square root of Simpson's diversity index across productive rearrangements. Not all clones reach the TCRdb copy of this immuneACCESS table, which keeps in-frame sequences only. Checked studies attribute under half of the gap to unresolved V genes and leave the rest unexplained. The V and J calls and the clone size are those of that table, but D and trimming were determined from the DNA. For this sample there are 250,000 to 300,000 clones; 88% appear just once. Roughly 2% of the sample comes from the top ten.

The sequencing sample was made of PBMCs or T cells enriched from blood (not recorded which). The rearrangement combines TRBV7-9 with TRBJ1-1; the junction holds 8 bases that match TRBD1. The receptor was isolated from a woman aged 60-75 years in a cohort exposed to, infected with or recovered from COVID-19 (not recorded which). The CDR3 has the sequence CARKGPKPGGQGNTEAFF. The sequenced DNA is TGTGCCAGAAAGGGTCCTAAACCAGGGGGCCAGGGGAACACTGAAGCTTTCTTT.